The T cell receptor (beta chain) described here comes from a study of blood T cells in healthy people across ages. With a J-beta primer mix and a sample-barcoded 5' primer, a second PCR ran about 7 to 12 cycles. TCRdb reprocessed the 5' RACE reads via MiXCR and lists one record per CDR3 protein. In the table there are approximately 810,000 distinct CDR3 sequences, around 36% of which are singletons. CDR1 and CDR2 from the germline V gene are DFQATT and SNEGSKA (reference sequence). This CDR3 spans 12 amino acids. Between the trimmed V and J ends, which lost 7 bases and 2 bases, there was a span of 10 bases.

This chain links TRBV20-1 with TRBJ2-3, with D unclear. This TCR was recovered from a young man in good health. The specimen was blood. CDR3 region: CSEVKDTDTQYF. The CDR3 nucleotides are TGCAGTGAAGTAAAGGACACAGATACGCAGTATTTT.